The clone carrying this T cell receptor (beta chain) has a single count. Its antigen is unidentified. This table comes from immunoSEQ multiplex PCR, and its TCRdb copy is limited to in-frame clones, with some not included. The repertoire has about 120,000 clones, around 68% of them found once; the top ten carry roughly 23%. This CDR3 is 17 amino acids long. J was trimmed by 1 base and V by 0 bases; bases with no gene match: 6. Germline V CDR1 and CDR2: SNHLY, FYNNEI. This sample was included in a study of shared clonotypes between healthy human individuals. Study as a whole: CD4 naive cells filled three plates per donor, CD4 memory three, CD8 naive two and CD8 memory one. The study, taken as a whole, reports: The generation probabilities recorded for non-shared clonotypes fell below those of clonotypes shared by all four donors. Blood was the sole source, and tissue repertoires probably differ.

The J gene is TRBJ2-5, the V gene TRBV2; TRBD2 aligns across 9 bases. The source of this sequence is a woman younger than 45 in good health. Sequencing was done on a sample of memory CD8+ T cells sorted from blood. Subset defined: CD45RO+ cells pooled with CCR7-negative TemRA cells. CDR3 sequence: CASSEALLTSGQETQYF. CDR3 in DNA: TGTGCCAGCAGTGAAGCGCTTCTGACTAGCGGCCAAGAGACCCAGTACTTC.